This T cell receptor beta chain was identified during a study of cytomegalovirus exposure and HLA in healthy donors (dated by TCRdb to 2017 to 2019). Background on the whole study: An earlier analysis of fewer than 750 of the donors reported approximately 280 Gb of sequence data and around 100 million unique TCR beta sequences obtained from approximately 180 million T cells. Every discovery cohort repertoire had been produced on one sequencing platform. Rather than using new phenotypic data, the later analysis identified candidate immune exposures from TCR beta sequences and from how often those sequences occurred across donors. Using immunosequencing, the study profiled T cell repertoires from around 670 subjects and related those repertoires to cytomegalovirus serostatus. Of the 350 to 450 genotyped donors, 81% were placed in the genetic ancestry cluster associated with self-reported Caucasian donors. The study aimed to test whether signatures of past pathogen exposure could be identified by cataloging public T cell receptors. Several DR-DQ haplotypes were handled as single units for association and clustering, since linkage in the cohort was strong. A separate validation cohort of roughly 110 different subjects was used in addition to the approximately 700-subject first cohort. Typing coverage varied by locus: about 629-630 donors for A, B, C, DRB1 and DQB1; under 550 for DQA1; more than 600 for DPA1; more than 450 for DPB1. An early release that covered approximately 600 HLA-typed donors contained about 300 gigabases of sequencing data and 85 million to 100 million unique TCR sequences. To predict cytomegalovirus infection status, the study brought together high-throughput TCR immunosequencing, statistical association of individual TCRs with disease status, and machine learning. A later analysis re-examined previously published TCR beta repertoires from 500 to 700 donors and added high-resolution HLA genotyping to investigate patterns of TCR occurrence. An earlier analysis of approximately 630 of the donors applied high-throughput TCR beta sequencing to assess whether each TCR beta V gene segment acted as functional or pseudogenic. A later genetic analysis used genome-wide SNP genotypes for about 55% of the 666 donors, treating that subset as a discovery cohort. Class I and class II HLA loci were covered by the typing at four-digit resolution. Alongside the repertoire data, information on donor age, sex, ethnicity and CMV serostatus was compiled. On average, roughly 250,000 unique TCR beta nucleotide sequences were sequenced per donor among 300 to 500 genotyped donors of the cohort, with 15% to 20% of those sequences being non-productive. Overall study results and their limits: Correlated functional status among segregating V segments might be attributable to linkage disequilibrium, but an unknown experimental factor could not be ruled out. The 87-base-pair reads could not distinguish some IMGT-functional V segments, including TRBV6-2 and TRBV6-3, so those segments were excluded. According to a later analysis, parvovirus B19, influenza, CMV and Epstein-Barr virus appeared linked to several top co-occurrence clusters. Presence/absence analyses assumed roughly uniform sequencing depth across donors, an assumption that may not hold. Cytomegalovirus status was reported to be diagnosed by the classifier with high specificity and sensitivity in both the original and validation cohorts. For the cohort, immune exposure information was limited to CMV serostatus. An earlier analysis of approximately 600 of the donors showed that most TCR beta V segments appeared in productive rearrangements either about 87% or about 30% of the time, which broadly matched IMGT annotations. Because HLA typing was unavailable for some donors at each locus, only the typed subset was used in association tests. A group of highly shared sequence variants was considered likely to be a technical artifact of the sequencing pipeline. At a false discovery rate of 0.05, a later analysis linked 15,000 to 20,000 TCR beta sequences to specific HLA alleles. V-gene and J-gene trimming of TCR beta chains was associated with a missense DCLRE1C variant in a later genetic analysis, and the association was replicated in an independent cohort. The authors suggested that the approach could potentially be extended to other disease states and immunological phenotypes. A few of the identified cytomegalovirus-associated TCR beta chains were confirmed in vitro to be specific for cytomegalovirus antigens. Because counts were too low, fewer than 20 rarely observed V segments, including chromosome 9 orphons, were excluded from the earlier analysis of about 500 of the donors. Strong co-occurrence of HLA alleles, especially DR and DQ, made assigning TCR associations to individual alleles difficult. According to a later analysis, TCR association rates differed among HLA loci, with DRB1 alleles showing the most associated TCRs and HLA-C alleles showing the fewest. Across donors, most TCR sequences were observed very rarely, whereas some public TCRs were present in many individuals. In this cohort, only TCR beta chains were sequenced, and detectable features were limited by the absence of alpha or paired-chain data. In a later analysis, most CMV-associated TCR beta chains were found to appear HLA-restricted, with HLA associations seemingly driven largely by CMV exposure. A further reported finding was that TCR beta sequences accurately predicted the HLA-A and HLA-B alleles for most subjects in the first cohort. The study listed 150 to 200 TCR beta chains as associated with cytomegalovirus. In a later analysis, HLA-associated TCR beta chains were found to be more clonally expanded and to have lower generation probabilities than equally common non-associated chains. In a later genetic analysis, fewer N-insertions in productive TCRs were reported among donors in an Asian-associated ancestry cluster than the roughly 700-donor mean.

Library prep was done by the immunoSEQ multiplex PCR assay. For the multiplex PCR, a mixture combining 60 forward primers for TCR Vbeta segments and 13 reverse primers for TCR Jbeta segments was used. Amplification of the CDR3 region of rearranged TCR beta genes was performed with a multiplex PCR assay on genomic DNA. The amplified TCR beta libraries were sequenced on the Illumina HiSeq System as 87-base-pair reads. For the original study's pipeline: A later analysis tallied around 80 million unique TCR beta chains across the 600 to 700 repertoires, and approximately 12 million of those chains were shared by two or more donors. Raw reads were error-corrected and collapsed into unique sequences by a nearest-neighbor algorithm in which closely related sequences were merged to remove PCR and sequencing errors. CDR3 sequences were aligned to IMGT reference sequences to assign V, D and J gene segments. For a sequence to be retained, a match of at least six nucleotides was required to both a V gene segment and a J gene segment. A rearrangement was called productive if the CDR3 had no stop codons and remained in frame with V and J, and every other rearrangement was called non-productive. CDR3 was defined by IMGT convention, running from the second conserved V-encoded cysteine to the conserved J-encoded phenylalanine. In an earlier analysis of around 640 of the donors, sequences lacking an unambiguous match to a single V gene segment were excluded. An earlier analysis of 587 of the donors classified V segments as functional when productive rearrangements were above 56.7% and as segregating when the standard deviation between donors was above 5%. A statistical classification framework was built for diagnosing cytomegalovirus status from the catalog of TCR beta chain sequences. A later analysis assigned V and J genes by comparing TCR nucleotide sequences with IMGT/GENE-DB human TR gene sequences. The TCRdist pipeline was used in a later analysis to assign CDR3 sequences and most-parsimonious VDJ recombination scenarios. In a later analysis, each TCR beta chain was defined by its CDR3 amino acid sequence together with its V-gene family, and reads lacking a unique V-gene family were excluded. In a later analysis, several hundred highly shared, low-generation-probability nucleotide sequences were removed to address suspected cross-contamination and a sequencing artifact. For each public chain, a later analysis derived a clonal expansion index from normalized ranks of inferred template counts within each repertoire. In a later analysis, generation probabilities were computed using a VDJ recombination model fitted to out-of-frame rearrangements, and the results were checked against IGoR. A later analysis scored TCR-TCR, TCR-HLA and TCR-CMV co-occurrence with hypergeometric tests, applying a repertoire-size bias correction to TCR pairs. A later analysis estimated false discovery rates by permuting HLA or CMV assignments 20 times. A later analysis grouped co-occurring TCRs with DBSCAN, adding TCRdist sequence similarity when clustering within HLA-allele-positive subsets. For co-occurrence clustering, repertoires with fewer than 30,000 or more than 120,000 public chains were excluded, along with a handful of repertoires with anomalous nucleotide sharing. Held by TCRdb, this immuneACCESS table contains in-frame sequences only and omits some clones. Under half of the omission traces to an unresolved V gene where checked; the cause of the rest is unknown. From that table come the V and J calls and clone size; the DNA was used to work out D and trimming. The sample table lists under 200,000 clones, approximately 81% of them with a count of one. The leading ten clones occupy over 2% of the sample.

Worth noting for this clone: The antigen it recognizes is unknown. Per-base qualities were not stored, and no clone one base away is much larger.

The cohort consisted of 666 healthy bone marrow donors. At the time of sampling, every cohort member was nominally healthy, though immune exposures that went unrecorded were likely present. The donor was CMV seronegative and belonged to the group of approximately 320 seronegative cohort members. A peripheral blood sample was provided by each donor, and peripheral blood mononuclear cells were used for TCR beta sequencing. Genomic DNA was extracted from the blood cell samples with the Qiagen DNeasy Blood Extraction Kit. Relative to germline, V is missing 6 bases and J is missing 5 bases, with 9 bases of the junction outside any gene match. Sequences SNHLY (CDR1) and FYNNEI (CDR2) are obtained from the germline V gene. The CDR3, from cysteine to phenylalanine, totals 15 residues. Only the CDR3 portion is preserved as DNA: 45 bases, with reading frame beginning at the first base.

The receptor was isolated from a woman in her 50s in good health and CMV-seronegative. Rearrangement joined TRBV2 to TRBJ2-1, and 8 junction bases match TRBD1. Source material: PBMCs. This receptor has the CDR3 CASRDRDRLDNEQFF. The DNA reads as follows: TGTGCCAGCAGAGACCGGGACAGGCTAGACAATGAGCAGTTCTTC.